The sequence of this TCR beta chain was determined in a study of blood T cell repertoires in COVID-19. Overall study context: Both acute and convalescent COVID-19 samples were obtained from the United States, Italy and Spain. PBMCs, B-cell-depleted T cells, or T cells were the source of the cDNA or gDNA that made up the material.

Germline CDR1 reads MNHNY; CDR2 reads SVGAGI (reference sequence). The CDR3 spans 14 residues. Trimming pared 2 bases from V and 0 bases from J, leaving 7 bases between. As handled by the study authors: By means of reference gene primer amplification, nucleated cell counts were estimated. Libraries were prepared by immunoSEQ multiplex PCR; TCRdb keeps only in-frame clonotypes and omits some of them. D and trimming come from the DNA, and the V and J calls and clone size come from that table. Among roughly 260,000 clones listed, roughly 87% were seen once. The chain joins TRBV6-6 to TRBJ1-1; possible D gene TRBD1, 5 bases. Material: peripheral blood. The receptor comes from a woman in her forties or fifties who had recovered from COVID-19. The CDR3: CASSYTQVNTEAFF. The CDR3 DNA reads as TGTGCCAGCAGTTACACACAGGTGAACACTGAAGCTTTCTTT.